This T cell receptor (beta chain) was sequenced in a study of blood T cell repertoires in COVID-19. Study-wide context: Samples representing acute and convalescent COVID-19 were sourced from the United States, Italy and Spain.

The germline CDR1 and CDR2 sequences are SGDLS and YYNGEE. The CDR3 extends over 17 amino acids. Trimming took 4 bases from V and 5 from J, leaving 24 bases between them. Profiled with immunoSEQ multiplex PCR; TCRdb holds only in-frame clones, not every one. The table includes some 390,000 clones, 80% to 90% detected once. Participants' reported clinical history set cohort assignment. This chain links TRBV9 with TRBJ2-5; D perhaps matches TRBD1 (5 bases). Sequencing was done on a sample of PBMCs or T cells enriched from blood (not recorded which). This clonotype was obtained from a man aged 25-40 years who had recovered from COVID-19. The CDR3 coding sequence is TGTGCCAGCAGCCCCCCCGGCCCCAGGGTGGTTGGGGAGACCCAGTACTTC. It specifies CASSPPGPRVVGETQYF. Variable domain in full (rest from reference TRBV9 and TRBJ2-5): DSGVTQTPKHLITATGQRVTLRCSPRSGDLSVYWYQQSLDQGLQFLIQYYNGEERAKGNILERFSAQQFPDLHSELNLSSLELGDSALYFCASSPPGPRVVGETQYFGPGTRLLVL.